These 21 T cell receptor beta chains came from one sample sequenced in a study of T cells after yellow fever vaccination. MiXCR, applied by TCRdb to the 5' RACE reads, yields one record per CDR3 protein. Of 600,000 to 750,000 distinct CDR3 sequences listed, around 12% were seen once; the top ten hold just under 15%. This material consisted of PBMCs, taken on the day of the yellow fever booster vaccination. The receptor source for this set is a man aged 30-40 years who received the YFV17D yellow fever vaccine.

CDR3 coding DNA: TGCAGTGCTAGTTCTTTTGTGGCTAGGAACTACGAGCAGTACTTC. Translating it yields CSASSFVARNYEQYF. The V gene is TRBV20-1, the J gene TRBJ2-7; D unresolved. Germline V gene lookup returns CDR1 DFQATT and CDR2 SNEGSKA (reference sequence). Trimming took 3 bases from V and 3 from J, leaving 18 bases between them. The CDR3 length is 15 residues.

This clonotype appeared a few times. The chain has TRBV7-9 and TRBJ2-7, with a tentative D call TRBD1 (6 bases). This CDR3 region has 15 residues. From germline, CDR1 is SEHNR and CDR2 FQNEAQ (reference sequence). Trimming took 6 bases from V and 2 from J, leaving 17 bases between them. Here the CDR3 reads CASSPPGTKTYEQYF. DNA of the CDR3: TGTGCCAGCAGTCCTCCCGGGACAAAAACCTACGAGCAGTACTTC.

This chain connects TRBV11-2 to TRBJ2-1; tentatively, D is TRBD2 (6 bases). With 1 base removed from V and 6 bases from J, the gap between germline ends came to 19 bases. The CDR3 has 17 amino acids. The germline V gene has CDR1 SGHAT and CDR2 FQNNGV. In nucleotides, the CDR3 is TGTGCCAGCAGCTTAGTTTTGGCTAAACTCGGGGGCAATGAGCAGTTCTTC. This gives the protein CASSLVLAKLGGNEQFF.

This clonotype was detected only a few times. The chain carries TRBV20-1 and TRBJ2-5, with D tentatively TRBD2 (6 bases). The CDR3 is 14 amino acids. Per the germline V gene, CDR1 is DFQATT and CDR2 is SNEGSKA (reference sequence). V lost 6 bases and J lost 5, with 19 bases in between. The CDR3 loop reads CSARIPGGSETQYF. The DNA for the CDR3 is TGCAGTGCGAGGATCCCCGGGGGTTCTGAGACCCAGTACTTC.

The rearrangement uses TRBV7-6 and TRBJ2-3; TRBD2 might be the D (6 bases). V lost 5 bases, J lost 2 bases, and 17 bases lay in between. CDR3 size: 16 residues. Germline CDR1 SGHVS, CDR2 FNYEAQ. CDR3 sequence (DNA): TGTGCCAGCAGCCTCCTCTCGGCGGGGAACACAGATACGCAGTATTTT. It is translated as CASSLLSAGNTDTQYF.

Only a few counts were recorded for this clonotype. The genes are TRBV4-3 and TRBJ1-6; the D gene is possibly TRBD1 (6 bases). CDR3 length: 12 amino acids. Germline V gives CDR1 LGHNA, CDR2 YSLEER. V lost 5 bases to trimming and J lost 9 bases, with 8 bases between them. The DNA of the CDR3 is TGCGCCAGCAGCACACAGGGTTCACCCCTCCACTTT. Its translation: CASSTQGSPLHF.

The table lists this clonotype with a few counts. V gene TRBV20-1 combines with J gene TRBJ2-7; 7 bases fit TRBD2. From germline, CDR1 is DFQATT and CDR2 SNEGSKA (reference sequence). Trimming cost V 5 bases and J 3 bases; bases outside gene matches: 16. The CDR3 has 16 residues. CDR3 nucleotide sequence: TGCAGTGCTGCTTGGGAGGGCGCTCTTCGGGACTACGAGCAGTACTTC. Translating gives CSAAWEGALRDYEQYF.

The chain combines TRBV20-1 with TRBJ2-5; 8 bases map to TRBD1. CDR1 is DFQATT, CDR2 SNEGSKA, per germline (reference sequence). Losses at the gene ends were 5 bases for V and 4 bases for J; bases not matched to a gene: 3. This CDR3 comprises 12 residues. The CDR3 DNA reads as TGCAGTGCTCCCGACAGGGGAGAGACCCAGTACTTC. It yields the protein CSAPDRGETQYF.

This clonotype has a handful of counts. An end of the junction differs from the germline gene, which may be a read error. V and J are TRBV7-9 and TRBJ2-1; the D call may be TRBD1 or TRBD2 (6 bases each). The germline gives CDR1 SEHNR, CDR2 FQNEAQ (reference sequence). CDR3 length: 17 amino acids. The CDR3 region is CVSSFAVGGVSWNEQFF. The CDR3 DNA sequence: TGTGTCAGCAGCTTCGCTGTGGGGGGCGTGAGTTGGAATGAGCAGTTCTTC.

The V call is TRBV10-3, the J call TRBJ2-3; 7 positions match TRBD1. There are 20 residues in the CDR3. The germline V gene encodes CDR1 ENHRY and CDR2 SYGVKD. V shed 3 bases and J 0 bases; nucleotides not matched to a gene: 18. CDR3 amino acids: CAISDYRKGTVVHSTDTQYF. CDR3 in DNA: TGTGCCATCAGTGACTACCGAAAGGGGACAGTCGTACATAGCACAGATACGCAGTATTTT.

The chain uses TRBV5-1 and TRBJ2-7; 9 bases match TRBD1. The J segment lost 2 bases and the V segment lost 3 bases, leaving 6 bases of the junction unmatched. The CDR3 totals 15 residues. The germline gives CDR1 SGHRS, CDR2 YFSETQ. DNA of the CDR3: TGCGCCAGCAGCTCCGGGACAGGGCCCCCCTACGAGCAGTACTTC. It is translated as CASSSGTGPPYEQYF.

The chain couples TRBV20-1 to TRBJ2-2; D gene unclear. The V and J ends lost 1 base and 0 bases respectively, with 12 bases between them. The CDR3 sequence is 16 residues long. Looked up from germline, CDR1 is DFQATT and CDR2 is SNEGSKA (reference sequence). The CDR3 DNA reads TGCAGTGCTAGAGGGCCCCTGTTCGCGAACACCGGGGAGCTGTTTTTT. It codes for CSARGPLFANTGELFF.

The rearrangement uses TRBV20-1 and TRBJ2-5; TRBD2 might be the D (5 bases). This CDR3 is 14 amino acids long. Trimming shortened V by 6 bases and J by 2 bases, and 16 bases separated the two germline ends. Looked up from germline, CDR1 is DFQATT and CDR2 is SNEGSKA (reference sequence). The CDR3 nucleotides are TGCAGTGCCACAGACCTAAGCGGACAAGAGACCCAGTACTTC. This translates into CSATDLSGQETQYF.

This chain links TRBV23-1 with TRBJ2-2; D possibly corresponds to TRBD1 (8 bases). TRBV23-1 belongs to the ORF category, with a function that is uncertain. This CDR3 comprises 16 residues. V was trimmed by 4 bases and J by 3 bases, leaving 15 bases between them. DNA of the CDR3: TGCGCCAGCAGTCTCCACACAGGGGGGGACACCGGGGAGCTGTTTTTT. It encodes CASSLHTGGDTGELFF.

This chain joins TRBV12-3 or TRBV12-4 and TRBJ1-2; D is ambiguous. CDR3 length equals 13 residues. V was cut by 5 bases and J by 4 bases, with 11 bases left in between. The CDR3 sequence is CASSRLGPYGYTF. DNA for the CDR3: TGTGCCAGCAGTCGGTTGGGCCCCTATGGCTACACCTTC.

The chain links TRBV20-1 to TRBJ2-6, with D unclear. CDR1 is DFQATT, CDR2 SNEGSKA, per germline (reference sequence). The CDR3 spans 12 residues. With 2 bases removed from V and 4 bases from J, the gap between germline ends came to 3 bases. CDR3 region: CSARNGANVLTF. CDR3 coding DNA: TGCAGTGCTAGAAACGGGGCCAACGTCCTGACTTTC.

This clonotype was counted ten times or more. V is TRBV7-2 and J is TRBJ2-7; 11 nucleotides align to TRBD2. The CDR3 contains 14 residues. J was trimmed by 2 bases and V by 10 bases; bases with no gene match: 7. Germline CDR1 SGHTA, CDR2 FQGNSA. CDR3 residues: CATTLAGGTYEQYF. The CDR3 DNA reads as TGTGCCACCACTCTAGCGGGAGGAACCTACGAGCAGTACTTC.

Only a few counts were recorded for this clonotype. This chain connects TRBV7-2 to TRBJ2-5; D could derive from TRBD1 or TRBD2 (6 bases each). Trimming removed 1 base from V and 5 bases from J, with 14 bases in between. Germline V gene lookup returns CDR1 SGHTA and CDR2 FQGNSA. The CDR3 loop spans 15 amino acids. The CDR3 is CASSLVAGGPETQYF. Here the CDR3 DNA reads TGTGCCAGCAGCTTAGTGGCTGGGGGGCCGGAGACCCAGTACTTC.

This clonotype has a count of ten or more. The chain joins TRBV5-1 to TRBJ2-3; D unclear. Germline V gives CDR1 SGHRS, CDR2 YFSETQ. Trimming took 7 bases from V and 1 from J, leaving 13 bases between them. This CDR3 spans 14 amino acids. Here the CDR3 reads CASALGGGTDTQYF. CDR3 DNA: TGCGCCAGCGCCCTCGGCGGAGGCACAGATACGCAGTATTTT.

This clonotype has only a few counts. Written as DNA, the CDR3 is TGCGCCAGCCAAGGTGCAGGGAGGACTGAAGCTTTCTTT. It yields the protein CASQGAGRTEAFF. This rearrangement joins TRBV10-2 to TRBJ1-1; D may be TRBD1 (5 bases). The V end was cut by 8 bases, the J end by 5 bases, with 15 bases between. The germline CDR1 and CDR2 sequences are WSHSY and SAAADI. The CDR3 extends over 13 amino acids.

A remark on this clonotype: One junction end does not reproduce the germline sequence, and a read error may be involved. The chain recombines TRBV20-1 with TRBJ2-3, with D unresolved. The CDR3 has 13 amino acids. Germline CDR1 is DFQATT and CDR2 is SNEGSKA (reference sequence). The CDR3 DNA sequence: TGCAGTGCTAGAGTTAACCCCACAGATACGCTGTATTTT. Translating gives CSARVNPTDTLYF.